Following are 28 T cell receptor beta chains from one sample sequenced in a study of cytotoxic CD8 clonotypes in ibrutinib-treated CLL. Produced via immunoSEQ multiplex PCR; TCRdb's table is partial and in-frame only. The table shows tens of thousands of clones, with approximately 70% occurring only once. The specimen comprised PBMCs, sampled after 24 months of ibrutinib treatment. The receptors were sampled from a human donor with chronic lymphocytic leukemia.

The genes are TRBV7-2 and TRBJ2-1; D not resolved. There are 13 residues in the CDR3. Looked up from germline, CDR1 is SGHTA and CDR2 is FQGNSA. Trimming left V 5 bases short and J 10 bases short, with 15 bases between. CDR3 protein: CASSLWVVEEQFF. For the CDR3, the DNA is TGTGCCAGCAGCCTGTGGGTCGTAGAGGAGCAGTTCTTC.

The gene calls are TRBV4-1 and TRBJ2-3, with 8 nucleotides matching TRBD2. The CDR3 length is 16 residues. V gave up 0 bases and J gave up 7 bases; unmatched junction bases: 9. Per the germline V gene, CDR1 is MGHRA and CDR2 is YSYEKL. CDR3 sequence reads: CASSQEPGGRSYTQYF. CDR3 DNA: TGCGCCAGCAGCCAAGAACCGGGGGGGAGGAGCTATACGCAGTATTTT.

V usage is TRBV5-5 and J usage is TRBJ2-7; 9 bases fit TRBD1. Germline assignment: CDR1 SGHKS and CDR2 YYEKEE (reference sequence). This CDR3 has 15 residues. V lost 1 base to trimming and J lost 3 bases; unmatched junction nucleotides: 5. The CDR3 DNA reads TGTGCCAGCAGCTTGTACGGGACAGGGAGCTACGAGCAGTACTTC. This encodes CASSLYGTGSYEQYF. The full variable domain, completed using reference TRBV5-5 and TRBJ2-7, is DAGVTQSPTHLIKTRGQQVTLRCSPISGHKSVSWYQQVLGQGPQFIFQYYEKEERGRGNFPDRFSARQFPNYSSELNVNALLLGDSALYLCASSLYGTGSYEQYFGPGTRLTVT.

Concerning this clone: A much larger clone sits a single nucleotide away, making a read error possible. The gene calls are TRBV13 and TRBJ2-3; D gene uncertain. This CDR3 has 12 amino acids. V shed 6 bases and J shed 2 bases, with 6 bases lying between them. Germline V gene data show CDR1 as PRHDT and CDR2 as FYEKMQ (reference sequence). The CDR3 here is CASSSNTDTQYF. The CDR3 DNA sequence: TGTGCCAGCAGTTCAAACACAGATACGCAGTATTTT.

This clone has a handful of counts. V is TRBV2 and J is TRBJ1-2; 11 positions match TRBD1. Trimming removed 4 bases from V and 6 bases from J; junction bases left unmatched: 4. Germline-derived CDR1 and CDR2 are SNHLY and FYNNEI. The CDR3 totals 14 residues. Here the CDR3 DNA reads TGTGCCAGCAGTGCCAGGACAGGGGGCCATGGCTACACCTTC. It yields the protein CASSARTGGHGYTF.

The V gene is TRBV27, the J gene TRBJ2-1; D perhaps matches TRBD2 (5 bases). The germline CDR1 and CDR2 sequences are MNHEY and SMNVEV (reference sequence). The CDR3 is made up of 17 amino acids. The germline V and J ends were trimmed by 6 bases and 10 bases, with 28 bases remaining between them. Here the CDR3 reads CASSPNYNEISVREQFF. CDR3 nucleotide sequence: TGTGCCAGCAGCCCTAATTACAATGAGATTAGCGTACGAGAGCAGTTCTTC.

This sequence joins TRBV20-1 and TRBJ1-2; weak D call: TRBD1 (5 bases). Germline V gene data show CDR1 as DFQATT and CDR2 as SNEGSKA (reference sequence). V was cut by 3 bases and J by 13 bases, with 15 bases left in between. The CDR3 loop spans 11 amino acids. The CDR3 sequence is CSASVGGTGTF. The CDR3 DNA follows: TGCAGTGCTAGCGTTGGGGGTACAGGCACCTTC.

This chain links TRBV30 with TRBJ1-1; TRBD1 is a possible D gene (5 bases). The CDR3 has 14 residues. The ends were cut back, 1 base at V and 3 bases at J, with 12 bases in the middle. Germline V CDR1 and CDR2: GTSNPN, SVGIG (reference sequence). The chain's CDR3 is CAWSGGGGYTEAFF. The CDR3 DNA follows: TGTGCCTGGAGTGGGGGCGGCGGCTACACTGAAGCTTTCTTT.

This clone was detected a few times. The chain has TRBV10-2 and TRBJ2-1; D is possibly TRBD1 or TRBD2 (5 bases each). The germline CDR1 and CDR2 sequences are WSHSY and SAAADI. This CDR3 comprises 18 residues. The V end lost 4 bases, the J end lost 0 bases, and 19 bases lay between the germline ends. The CDR3 DNA is TGCGCCAGCAGTGCAATGTTGAGGGGCGAGAGCTCCTACAATGAGCAGTTCTTC. It yields the protein CASSAMLRGESSYNEQFF.

The genes are TRBV5-6 and TRBJ1-1; no clear D gene. Trimming left V 5 bases short and J 0 bases short, with 11 bases between. The V gene's germline CDR1 is SGHDT and CDR2 YYEEEE. This CDR3 is built from 14 residues. The CDR3 DNA reads as TGTGCCAGCAGTCTTTCATCTGTGAACACTGAAGCTTTCTTT. It specifies CASSLSSVNTEAFF. Based on the CDR3 plus reference TRBV5-6 and TRBJ1-1, the full variable domain is DAGVTQSPTHLIKTRGQQVTLRCSPKSGHDTVSWYQQALGQGPQFIFQYYEEEERQRGNFPDRFSGHQFPNYSSELNVNALLLGDSALYLCASSLSSVNTEAFFGQGTRLTVV.

This clone appeared a few times. This chain joins TRBV10-2 and TRBJ2-3, with 10 bases aligning to TRBD1. With V trimmed by 4 bases and J by 6 bases, 13 bases remained unmatched. This CDR3 region has 17 residues. Germline CDR1 WSHSY, CDR2 SAAADI. Here the CDR3 DNA reads TGCGCCAGCAGTGGGGCAGCGGGACAGGGGTCTTATGATACGCAGTATTTT. This encodes CASSGAAGQGSYDTQYF.

The chain links TRBV4-1 to TRBJ2-6; TRBD1 matches at 9 bases. The CDR3 extends over 15 amino acids. J gave up 11 bases and V 4 bases, and 9 bases lay outside the gene matches. Germline-derived CDR1 and CDR2 are MGHRA and YSYEKL. CDR3 region: CASSLTGTGSYVLTF. The CDR3 nucleotides read TGCGCCAGCAGCCTAACCGGGACAGGGTCGTACGTCCTGACTTTC.

The chain uses TRBV27 and TRBJ2-7; 12 nucleotides line up with TRBD2. Germline loops: CDR1 MNHEY, CDR2 SMNVEV (reference sequence). V trimming: 5 bases; J trimming: 6 bases; junction bases outside the gene matches: 5. CDR3 length equals 14 residues. The CDR3 sequence is CASSPLGLAGEQYF. The DNA for the CDR3 is TGTGCCAGCAGTCCCTTGGGACTAGCGGGCGAGCAGTACTTC.

The chain is built from TRBV18 and TRBJ1-1, with 8 bases aligning to TRBD1. This CDR3 is 14 amino acids long. The J segment lost 0 bases and the V segment lost 6 bases, leaving 3 bases of the junction unmatched. CDR1 and CDR2 from the germline V gene are KGHSH and LQKENI. CDR3 coding DNA: TGTGCCAGCTCCTCGGACAGGGTGAACACTGAAGCTTTCTTT. Amino acids: CASSSDRVNTEAFF.

V and J are TRBV7-2 and TRBJ2-7; D is unresolved. Germline-derived CDR1 and CDR2 are SGHTA and FQGNSA. This CDR3 spans 12 amino acids. V was clipped by 1 base and J by 4 bases, with 5 bases between them. The CDR3 DNA sequence: TGTGCCAGCAGCTTAGGGACGTACGAGCAGTACTTC. Protein sequence: CASSLGTYEQYF.

The chain is built from TRBV2 and TRBJ1-6; tentatively, D is TRBD1 (5 bases). The CDR3 runs 16 residues. V was shortened by 3 bases and J by 6 bases, with 15 bases between the two germline ends. CDR1 and CDR2 from the germline V gene are SNHLY and FYNNEI. The CDR3 DNA follows: TGTGCCAGCAGTGAGGTGGGGACGGAATTTAATTCACCCCTCCACTTT. The encoded protein is CASSEVGTEFNSPLHF.

The chain combines TRBV2 with TRBJ1-1, with 7 positions matching TRBD1. The CDR3 has 15 amino acids. Looked up from germline, CDR1 is SNHLY and CDR2 is FYNNEI. J gave up 0 bases and V 5 bases, and 6 bases lay outside the gene matches. CDR3 sequence reads: CASSRGGALNTEAFF. CDR3 DNA sequence: TGTGCCAGCAGTAGAGGGGGCGCATTGAACACTGAAGCTTTCTTT.

This rearrangement joins TRBV10-2 to TRBJ2-3, with D unclear. The CDR3 contains 12 residues. Germline V gene lookup returns CDR1 WSHSY and CDR2 SAAADI. V lost 8 bases and J 3 bases, leaving 9 bases between the germline ends. DNA for the CDR3: TGCGCCAGCGAGTTGGGGACAGATACGCAGTATTTT. This gives the protein CASELGTDTQYF.

This chain connects TRBV9 to TRBJ2-1; D may be TRBD1 (6 bases). This CDR3 has 15 amino acids. V lost 1 base and J 4 bases, leaving 12 bases between the germline ends. CDR1 is SGDLS, CDR2 YYNGEE, per germline. This chain's CDR3 is CASSVPGAGYNEQFF. CDR3 DNA sequence: TGTGCCAGCAGCGTACCAGGGGCAGGGTACAATGAGCAGTTCTTC.

This clone appeared many times. The chain carries TRBV5-1 and TRBJ2-7; either TRBD1 or TRBD2 may fit D (5 bases each). V was pared by 1 base and J by 3 bases, with 14 bases between. The CDR3 contains 15 residues. Germline values: CDR1 SGHRS, CDR2 YFSETQ. For the CDR3, the DNA is TGCGCCAGCAGCTTGTCCGGGACGGAGTACTACGAGCAGTACTTC. Its translation: CASSLSGTEYYEQYF. Full variable domain (rest looked up from reference TRBV5-1 and TRBJ2-7): KAGVTQTPRYLIKTRGQQVTLSCSPISGHRSVSWYQQTPGQGLQFLFEYFSETQRNKGNFPGRFSGRQFSNSRSEMNVSTLELGDSALYLCASSLSGTEYYEQYFGPGTRLTVT.

V and J are TRBV27 and TRBJ1-5, with no clear D. The CDR3 length is 16 residues. Germline V gene data show CDR1 as MNHEY and CDR2 as SMNVEV (reference sequence). Trimming cost V 4 bases and J 0 bases, with 13 bases left between them. The CDR3 DNA sequence: TGTGCCAGCAGTTCGACAACGGCTTATAGCAATCAGCCCCAGCATTTT. It translates to CASSSTTAYSNQPQHF.

V usage is TRBV29-1 and J usage is TRBJ2-1, with D hard to call. The CDR3 has 14 residues. CDR1 and CDR2 from the germline V gene are SQVTM and ANQGSEA. V lost 8 bases, J lost 3 bases, and 17 bases lay in between. CDR3 sequence: CSNTRAAYYNEQFF. As DNA, the CDR3 is TGCAGCAACACACGGGCAGCGTACTACAATGAGCAGTTCTTC.

The chain joins TRBV7-3 to TRBJ2-7; TRBD2 aligns across 9 bases. V lost 0 bases and J lost 1; bases outside the gene matches: 13. The V gene's germline CDR1 is SGHTA and CDR2 FQGTGA. This CDR3 is built from 19 residues. CDR3 in amino acids: CASSLTFLRERGVSYEQYF. The CDR3 region has the DNA TGTGCCAGCAGCTTAACGTTCCTGCGTGAGCGGGGGGTTTCCTACGAGCAGTACTTC. The complete variable domain, with remaining parts taken from reference TRBV7-3 and TRBJ2-7, reads GAGVSQTPSNKVTEKGKYVELRCDPISGHTALYWYRQSLGQGPEFLIYFQGTGAADDSGLPNDRFFAVRPEGSVSTLKIQRTERGDSAVYLCASSLTFLRERGVSYEQYFGPGTRLTVT.

This clone was picked up a small number of times. The V call is TRBV5-1, the J call TRBJ2-2; the match to TRBD1 covers 9 bases. This CDR3 contains 17 residues. The V gene end was trimmed by 5 bases and the J gene end by 5 bases; junction bases not matched to a gene: 13. CDR1 and CDR2 (germline): SGHRS, YFSETQ. CDR3 nucleotides: TGCGCCAGCAGTAAAACATTGGGACAGGGCAGGACCGGGGAGCTGTTTTTT. Amino acids: CASSKTLGQGRTGELFF.

The gene calls are TRBV7-9 and TRBJ2-1; 7 bases are shared with TRBD2. In germline, CDR1 is SEHNR, CDR2 FQNEAQ (reference sequence). The CDR3 runs 14 residues. J was trimmed by 8 bases and V by 4 bases; bases with no gene match: 8. The CDR3 coding sequence is TGTGCCAGCAGCTCCCGAGCCCGGGGGGATGAGCAGTTCTTC. This sequence encodes CASSSRARGDEQFF.

The chain uses TRBV5-1 and TRBJ1-2; 7 bases are a match to TRBD1. The CDR3 totals 15 residues. V shed 4 bases, J shed 8 bases, and the junction held 14 bases outside the gene matches. Germline assignment: CDR1 SGHRS and CDR2 YFSETQ. This CDR3 is CASSEDLTGTIGYTF. CDR3 nucleotide sequence: TGCGCCAGCAGCGAGGATTTGACAGGGACGATCGGCTACACCTTC. The full variable domain, with the rest looked up from reference TRBV5-1 and TRBJ1-2, is KAGVTQTPRYLIKTRGQQVTLSCSPISGHRSVSWYQQTPGQGLQFLFEYFSETQRNKGNFPGRFSGRQFSNSRSEMNVSTLELGDSALYLCASSEDLTGTIGYTFGSGTRLTVV.

The V call is TRBV27, the J call TRBJ2-7; 10 nucleotides agree with TRBD2. CDR1 MNHEY and CDR2 SMNVEV come from the germline V gene (reference sequence). The CDR3 is made up of 15 amino acids. With V trimmed by 4 bases and J by 4 bases, 7 bases remained unmatched. The CDR3 protein is CASSSPLAGVYEQYF. The CDR3 coding sequence is TGTGCCAGCAGTTCCCCTCTAGCGGGAGTTTACGAGCAGTACTTC.

This clone was found once. The CDR3 nucleotides are TGTGCCAGCAGCTTGGCCCCGACTAGCGGGCAAGAGACCCAGTACTTC. Encoded protein: CASSLAPTSGQETQYF. The V call is TRBV5-4, the J call TRBJ2-5; TRBD2 agrees at 10 bases. CDR3 size: 16 residues. V shed 0 bases, J shed 2 bases, and the junction held 4 bases outside the gene matches. CDR1 is SGHNT and CDR2 is YYREEE in the germline V gene (reference sequence).